The sequence of this TCR beta chain was determined in a study of T cell responses to AZD1222 COVID-19 vaccine. Study-level points and caveats: White British ancestry dominated among donors, who included more females, and clonal diversity was possibly underestimated.

Some clones are missing from TCRdb's copy, which holds only in-frame ones; the method was immunoSEQ multiplex PCR. The sample has more than 150,000 clones; 90% to 95% are singletons. From germline, CDR1 is SNHLY and CDR2 FYNNEI. J gave up 9 bases and V 4 bases, and 6 bases lay outside the gene matches. The CDR3 has 13 amino acids. With respect to this clone: Its target is not known.

The V and J genes are TRBV2 and TRBJ1-5; 7 bases map to TRBD1. The clonotype comes from an adult who received the AZD1222 COVID-19 vaccine. This specimen consisted of peripheral blood, obtained 28 days after the second AZD1222 dose. The CDR3 DNA reads TGTGCCAGCAGTGGACAGGGTGTAGGGCCCCAGCATTTT. Residues: CASSGQGVGPQHF.